This TCR beta chain was found in a study of T cell responses to AZD1222 COVID-19 vaccine. Study overall: Doses given second, at about 4 or about 12 weeks, were pooled.

General observations from the study: Only 5 to 7 individuals given AZD1222 were seropositive at baseline. Among the donors, most were white British and more were female, and clonal diversity was possibly underestimated. Breadth and depth of Spike-specific TCRs rose after two AZD1222 doses.

In the case of this clone: The antigen is unknown.

With 0 bases removed from V and 3 bases from J, the gap between germline ends came to 11 bases. The CDR3 length is 16 residues. Germline-derived CDR1 and CDR2 are SGHNT and YENEEA. Clones were read by immunoSEQ multiplex PCR, and TCRdb kept only the in-frame ones, dropping some. The top ten hold around 3.6% of the sample, which has 110,000 to 150,000 clones, about nine tenths seen once. V is TRBV11-3 and J is TRBJ2-2; D uncertain. The sample here was peripheral blood, taken on day 0 of AZD1222 vaccination. This receptor was obtained from an adult in good health. CDR3 protein: CASSLDFGGYTGELFF. The CDR3 region has the DNA TGTGCCAGCAGCTTAGATTTCGGCGGTTACACCGGGGAGCTGTTTTTT.